These T cell receptor beta chains were read from a single sample in a study of T cell changes during pregnancy in multiple sclerosis. Repertoires were generated with immunoSEQ multiplex PCR, while TCRdb's copy carries only in-frame clones and drops some. The repertoire holds about 74,000 clones, about nine tenths seen once, with roughly 1.5% in the top ten. The starting material was peripheral blood, obtained in the third trimester of pregnancy. These receptor sequences come from a female donor with multiple sclerosis, enrolled in a pregnancy study. Both conserved end residues are part of each CDR3. The D gene is left open where the match is weak. The size of a clone is reported for some rows only, either as once, few or many, or as a class for expanded clones.

abundance	d_gene	v_gene	j_gene	CDR3nt	CDR3aa
NA	NA	TRBV5-6	TRBJ2-3	TGTGCCAGCAGCTTAGGCAGCGGAAATACGCAGTATTTT	CASSLGSGNTQYF
NA	TRBD1	TRBV5-4	TRBJ2-7	TGTGCCAGCAGCTCGAGGGGACAGTACTACGAGCAGTACTTC	CASSSRGQYYEQYF
NA	NA	TRBV2	TRBJ2-1	TGTGCCAGCCTAACGAGCTCCTACAATGAGCAGTTCTTC	CASLTSSYNEQFF
NA	NA	TRBV7-8	TRBJ1-2	TGTGCCAGCAGCTCCGGGGTATCCTATGGCTACACCTTC	CASSSGVSYGYTF
NA	NA	TRBV5-1	TRBJ1-5	TGCGCCAGCAGCTTACTCGACAGTTTAAATCAGCCCCAGCATTTT	CASSLLDSLNQPQHF
NA	TRBD2	TRBV19	TRBJ2-3	TGTGCCAGCGGGACTAGCGGCACAGATACGCAGTATTTT	CASGTSGTDTQYF
NA	NA	TRBV10-3	TRBJ2-5	TGTGCCATCAGTGAGATTGCGTACCAAGAGACCCAGTACTTC	CAISEIAYQETQYF
NA	NA	TRBV6-5	TRBJ1-1	TGTGCCAGCACCACAGGCCCATTGGGCACTGAAGCTTTCTTT	CASTTGPLGTEAFF
NA	NA	TRBV6-6	TRBJ1-4	TGTGCCAGCAGGAGGGATCTAAATGAAAAACTGTTTTTT	CASRRDLNEKLFF
NA	NA	TRBV2	TRBJ1-5	TGTGCCAGCGGGGAGACAAATAGCAATCAGCCCCAGCATTTT	CASGETNSNQPQHF
NA	TRBD1	TRBV7-3	TRBJ1-1	TGTGCCAGCAGCTTAAGGCCGACAGGGTTGAACACTGAAGCTTTCTTT	CASSLRPTGLNTEAFF
NA	TRBD2	TRBV7-7	TRBJ2-5	TGTGCTAGCAGCTTAAGCGGGGGGCCTCAAGAGACCCAGTACTTC	CASSLSGGPQETQYF
NA	TRBD2	TRBV7-9	TRBJ2-5	TGTGCCAGCAGCTTAGTACTAGCGGGGGAGACCCAGTACTTC	CASSLVLAGETQYF
NA	TRBD2	TRBV10-2	TRBJ2-7	TGCGCCAGCAGGGCCCGGACTAGCGGCTCCTACGAGCAGTACTTC	CASRARTSGSYEQYF
NA	TRBD2	TRBV5-1	TRBJ2-3	TGCGCCAGCAGCCTAGCGGGGGGCCCCGCCTCGGATACGCAGTATTTT	CASSLAGGPASDTQYF
NA	NA	TRBV28	TRBJ1-2	TGTGCCAGCAATATCCTCGACAGGAGTGGCTACACCTTC	CASNILDRSGYTF
NA	TRBD2	TRBV6-6	TRBJ2-1	TGTGCCAGCAGCCCCAACCCCGCCGGCGGGGGCAATGAGCAGTTCTTC	CASSPNPAGGGNEQFF
NA	NA	TRBV19	TRBJ1-5	TGTGCCAGTAGTGGGGGAGGGGGCAATCAGCCCCAGCATTTT	CASSGGGGNQPQHF
NA	NA	TRBV13	TRBJ1-1	TGTGCCAGCAGCTTAAGGGTCATGGGAGGGGAAGCTTTCTTT	CASSLRVMGGEAFF
NA	NA	TRBV11-2	TRBJ2-5	TGTGCCAGCAGCTTCCCAGGGGCGGGCCAAGAGACCCAGTACTTC	CASSFPGAGQETQYF
NA	NA	TRBV2	TRBJ1-2	TGTGCCAGCATGGGAGGGGTCTATGGCTACACCTTC	CASMGGVYGYTF
NA	NA	TRBV12-2	TRBJ2-5	TGTGCAAGTCTCCGGGAGACCCAGTACTTC	CASLRETQYF
once	NA	TRBV5-4	TRBJ1-1	TGTGCCAGCAGCTCGGACATAATGAACACTGAAGCTTTCTTT	CASSSDIMNTEAFF
NA	NA	TRBV30	TRBJ1-5	TGTGCCTGGAGTTTGAGAGTCAACCAGCCCCAGCATTTT	CAWSLRVNQPQHF
NA	NA	TRBV30	TRBJ2-3	TGTGCCTGGTCTCTTACGGTATGGGATACGCAGTATTTT	CAWSLTVWDTQYF
once	NA	TRBV7-9	TRBJ1-4	TGTGCCAGCAGCTCTAGGATGAGGGATGAAAAACTGTTTTTT	CASSSRMRDEKLFF
NA	NA	TRBV7-9	TRBJ1-2	TGTGCCAGCAGCCCAGACTATGGCTACACCTTC	CASSPDYGYTF
NA	NA	TRBV30	TRBJ2-1	TGTGCCTGGGGAACGGGACACCTCTTGAATGAGCAGTTCTTC	CAWGTGHLLNEQFF
NA	NA	TRBV5-5	TRBJ1-2	TGTGCCAGCAACGTGGGGAGTGGCTACACCTTC	CASNVGSGYTF
NA	TRBD1	TRBV10-3	TRBJ2-3	TGTGCCATCAGTGAGGCTGACAGGGTGTCCCTCACAGATACGCAGTATTTT	CAISEADRVSLTDTQYF
NA	NA	TRBV7-3	TRBJ1-3	TGTGCCAGCAGCTTAGGGGGGTTCCGTGCTGGAAACACCATATATTTT	CASSLGGFRAGNTIYF
NA	NA	TRBV5-6	TRBJ2-1	TGTGCCAGCAGCAAATCCTCGGGACTGGACTACAATGAGCAGTTCTTC	CASSKSSGLDYNEQFF
NA	NA	TRBV7-8	TRBJ2-7	TGTGCCAGCAGCTCCCCCCCCGACAGGACTTACGAGCAGTACTTC	CASSSPPDRTYEQYF
NA	TRBD1	TRBV6-5	TRBJ1-6	TGTGCCAGCAGCCATTACAGGGGTTGGAATTCACCCCTCCACTTT	CASSHYRGWNSPLHF
NA	NA	TRBV18	TRBJ1-1	TGTGCCAGCTCACCGTCGGGGAGTGTCACTGAAGCTTTCTTT	CASSPSGSVTEAFF
few	NA	TRBV19	TRBJ1-3	TGTGCCAGTAGACGGACAGCTGGAAACACCATATATTTT	CASRRTAGNTIYF
NA	NA	TRBV29-1	TRBJ2-1	TGCAGCCACCAGAAGAACCCGGGTAATGAGCAGTTCTTC	CSHQKNPGNEQFF
NA	TRBD1	TRBV28	TRBJ1-2	TGTGCCAGCAGTTCACAGGGGAACGGCTACACCTTC	CASSSQGNGYTF
NA	TRBD1	TRBV19	TRBJ1-2	TGTGCCAGTAGTTGGACAGGCGGATATGGCTACACCTTC	CASSWTGGYGYTF
NA	NA	TRBV7-2	TRBJ2-5	TGTGCCAGCAGCCTGATGGGGCGGGAGACCCAGTACTTC	CASSLMGRETQYF
NA	NA	TRBV6-1	TRBJ2-1	TGTGCCAGCAGTGAAATGGCAGGGCAGGAGCAGTTCTTC	CASSEMAGQEQFF
NA	NA	TRBV5-1	TRBJ1-4	TGCGCCAGCAGCTTGGGTGCGGGGCCGGGTAATGAAAAACTGTTTTTT	CASSLGAGPGNEKLFF
NA	NA	TRBV27	TRBJ2-6	TGTGCCAGCAGTTCCCAGGGGATCTGGGCCAACGTCCTGACTTTC	CASSSQGIWANVLTF
NA	NA	TRBV9	TRBJ1-5	TGTGCCAGCAGCGTAAGAGGAGTAGGGCCCCAGCATTTT	CASSVRGVGPQHF
NA	NA	TRBV19	TRBJ2-2	TGTGCCAGTACCCGTAGTGGGGGCGTACTTAACACCGGGGAGCTGTTTTTT	CASTRSGGVLNTGELFF
NA	NA	TRBV9	TRBJ2-1	TGTGCCAGCAGCGTAGAGGGGAGGTACAATGAGCAGTTCTTC	CASSVEGRYNEQFF
NA	TRBD2	TRBV18	TRBJ2-1	TGTGCCAGCTCACCGTCTAGCGGGGGGAAGGGCAATGAGCAGTTCTTC	CASSPSSGGKGNEQFF
NA	TRBD1	TRBV4-3	TRBJ2-3	TGCGCCAGCAGCCGGACAGGCTATGGGACAGATACGCAGTATTTT	CASSRTGYGTDTQYF
NA	NA	TRBV19	TRBJ2-1	TGTGCCAGTAGTATAGAGTTGGCGGCTTACAATGAGCAGTTCTTC	CASSIELAAYNEQFF
NA	NA	TRBV7-9	TRBJ1-2	TGTGCCAGCAGCTTAGGCGAGAACTATGGCTACACCTTC	CASSLGENYGYTF
NA	TRBD2	TRBV7-3	TRBJ2-1	TGTGCCAGCAGCTTGCGCGCCGGGACTAGCGGGTACATGGCTGGGAATGAGCAGTTCTTC	CASSLRAGTSGYMAGNEQFF